The 21 T cell receptor beta chains given below trace back to one sample, sequenced in a study of control samples from healthy donors and cancer patients. Sequenced by immunoSEQ multiplex PCR; TCRdb stores in-frame clones only, minus some. The profile shows some 100,000 clones, about nine tenths of them singletons. Sequencing was carried out using blood. All receptors come from a human donor in good health. The donor label of this sample is uncertain.

The chain links TRBV29-1 to TRBJ1-2, with 10 bases matching TRBD1. Germline values: CDR1 SQVTM, CDR2 ANQGSEA. The CDR3 loop spans 15 amino acids. V shed 2 bases and J 3 bases; nucleotides not matched to a gene: 6. The CDR3 is CSVEYFDRGHYGYTF. The DNA for the CDR3 is TGCAGCGTTGAATATTTTGACAGGGGGCACTATGGCTACACCTTC.

The V call is TRBV7-8, the J call TRBJ2-7, with a possible D match to TRBD1 (6 bases). CDR1 SGHVS and CDR2 FQNEAQ come from the germline V gene. Trimming took off 6 bases at V and 4 bases at J, with 13 bases between the two ends. The CDR3 totals 13 residues. CDR3 residues: CASSSDREYEQYF. CDR3 coding DNA: TGTGCCAGCAGTTCGGACAGAGAATACGAGCAGTACTTC.

The chain uses TRBV9 and TRBJ2-2; 7 bases align to TRBD1. CDR1 SGDLS and CDR2 YYNGEE come from the germline V gene. J was trimmed by 6 bases and V by 1 base; bases with no gene match: 9. The CDR3 sequence is 16 residues long. The CDR3 DNA sequence: TGTGCCAGCAGCGTAAGGACAGGCCCGATTCCCGGGGAGCTGTTTTTT. Translating it yields CASSVRTGPIPGELFF.

Concerning this clone: The junction departs from germline at one end; a sequencing error may be responsible. The chain recombines TRBV19 with TRBJ1-1; no firm D call. The CDR3 spans 12 residues. CDR1 is LNHDA, CDR2 SQIVND, per germline (reference sequence). The CDR3 DNA reads as TGTGCCAGTAGTATAGCCCCGGGTCTCCTCATTTTT. This gives the protein CASSIAPGLLIF.

V usage is TRBV6-5 and J usage is TRBJ1-1, with D tentatively TRBD1 (6 bases). Germline lookup yields CDR1 MNHEY and CDR2 SVGAGI. Trimming removed 6 bases from V and 6 bases from J, with 11 bases in between. The CDR3 length is 12 residues. The CDR3 region is CASRTGGSEAFF. The CDR3 DNA reads as TGTGCCAGCAGGACAGGAGGATCTGAAGCTTTCTTT.

This clone was recorded once. This chain links TRBV3-1 (or the pseudogene TRBV3-2) with TRBJ2-3; weak D call: TRBD1 (6 bases). Trimming pared 0 bases from V and 0 bases from J, leaving 13 bases between. There are 17 residues in the CDR3. Germline V gene data show CDR1 as LGHDT and CDR2 as YNNKEL (reference sequence). The CDR3 DNA sequence: TGTGCCAGCAGCCAAGATTGGTCAGGGGCAAGCACAGATACGCAGTATTTT. It translates to CASSQDWSGASTDTQYF.

The rearrangement joins TRBV5-8 to TRBJ2-1, with 10 bases matching TRBD2. With 0 bases clipped from V and 5 bases from J, the junction kept 8 bases outside the gene matches. Germline V gene lookup returns CDR1 SGHTS and CDR2 YDEGEE. CDR3 length: 17 amino acids. CDR3 amino acids: CASSLAGGLANHNEQFF. Written as DNA, the CDR3 is TGTGCCAGCAGCTTGGCGGGGGGACTAGCGAATCACAATGAGCAGTTCTTC.

This CDR3 is CSASRQDYNSPLHF. The DNA of the CDR3 is TGCAGTGCTAGTAGACAGGACTATAATTCACCCCTCCACTTT. The V and J genes are TRBV20-1 and TRBJ1-6; D might be TRBD1 (6 bases). Per germline, CDR1 DFQATT and CDR2 SNEGSKA (reference sequence). This CDR3 has 14 amino acids. Trimming pared 3 bases from V and 3 bases from J, leaving 9 bases between.

V gene TRBV11-3 combines with J gene TRBJ2-2; a weak D match, TRBD1 (6 bases). This CDR3 spans 16 amino acids. CDR1 and CDR2 from the germline V gene are SGHNT and YENEEA. V was clipped by 3 bases and J by 0 bases, with 11 bases between them. CDR3 in DNA: TGTGCCAGCAGCTTCGACAGGTTTACGAACACCGGGGAGCTGTTTTTT. This sequence encodes CASSFDRFTNTGELFF.

CDR3 amino acids: CASSGAQNTIYF. The CDR3 DNA reads TGTGCCAGCAGCGGGGCACAAAACACCATATATTTT. The chain is built from TRBV9 and TRBJ1-3; D gene uncertain. Germline V lookup: CDR1 SGDLS, CDR2 YYNGEE. CDR3 length: 12 amino acids. Trimming stripped 3 bases from V and 6 bases from J, with 7 bases between.

V usage is TRBV27 and J usage is TRBJ1-6; no clear D. The germline V gene has CDR1 MNHEY and CDR2 SMNVEV (reference sequence). CDR3 size: 12 residues. V lost 8 bases and J lost 10, with 12 bases in between. The CDR3 loop is CASSEGGSPLHF. DNA for the CDR3: TGTGCCAGCTCAGAGGGTGGCTCACCCCTCCACTTT.

The V gene is TRBV3-1 (or the pseudogene TRBV3-2), the J gene TRBJ1-4; possibly TRBD1 for D (5 bases). The CDR3 length is 17 residues. V gave up 3 bases and J gave up 4 bases, with 18 bases separating them. The germline CDR1 and CDR2 sequences are LGHDT and YNNKEL (reference sequence). CDR3 coding DNA: TGTGCCAGCAGCCACGGGGACGCTCGGAGGCATAATGAAAAACTGTTTTTT. It is translated as CASSHGDARRHNEKLFF.

V gene TRBV7-9 combines with J gene TRBJ1-5; the D is unclear. Looked up from germline, CDR1 is SEHNR and CDR2 is FQNEAQ (reference sequence). Trimming cost V 5 bases and J 4 bases, with 9 bases left between them. The CDR3 spans 13 residues. CDR3 bases: TGTGCCAGCAGCCCAGACGGGAATCAGCCCCAGCATTTT. Translated, it gives CASSPDGNQPQHF.

The chain recombines TRBV30 with TRBJ1-2; TRBD1 matches at 10 bases. V lost 4 bases to trimming and J lost 9 bases; unmatched junction nucleotides: 5. In germline, CDR1 is GTSNPN, CDR2 SVGIG (reference sequence). CDR3 length: 12 amino acids. The CDR3 DNA reads as TGTGCCTGGACTGGGACAGGGGATAGCTACACCTTC. Its translation: CAWTGTGDSYTF. The entire variable domain, with the rest obtained from reference TRBV30 and TRBJ1-2, is as follows: SQTIHQWPATLVQPVGSPLSLECTVEGTSNPNLYWYRQAAGRGLQLLFYSVGIGQISSEVPQNLSASRPQDRQFILSSKKLLLSDSGFYLCAWTGTGDSYTFGSGTRLTVV.

V and J are TRBV11-3 and TRBJ2-3; D is uncertain. Per germline, CDR1 SGHNT and CDR2 YENEEA. The V gene lost 1 base and the J gene lost 4 bases, with 3 bases spanning the gap. This CDR3 is 12 amino acids long. This CDR3 reads CASSLGPDTQYF. The CDR3 DNA is TGTGCCAGCAGCTTAGGGCCAGATACGCAGTATTTT.

CDR3 DNA sequence: TGCAGCTTTCCGACAGGGGCCGGTGGCTACACCTTC. Amino acids: CSFPTGAGGYTF. This rearrangement joins TRBV29-1 to TRBJ1-2, with 8 bases identical to TRBD1. CDR3 length equals 12 residues. J lost 7 bases, V lost 8 bases, and 9 bases had no gene match. The germline CDR1 and CDR2 sequences are SQVTM and ANQGSEA.

On this clone: One end of the junction varies from germline; a read error may be responsible. The chain has TRBV11-1 and TRBJ2-4; 9 positions match TRBD1. Per the germline V gene, CDR1 is SGHAT and CDR2 is FQDESV (reference sequence). The CDR3 contains 13 residues. The DNA for the CDR3 is TGTGCCAGCAGCACCAATGACAGGGGGGCACCATCCTTC. Protein: CASSTNDRGAPSF.

The gene calls are TRBV28 and TRBJ2-3; maybe TRBD1 (5 bases). The V gene lost 6 bases and the J gene lost 0 bases, with 16 bases spanning the gap. Germline V lookup: CDR1 MDHEN, CDR2 SYDVKM. CDR3 length: 16 residues. CDR3 in amino acids: CASSSLGRLSTDTQYF. CDR3 DNA sequence: TGTGCCAGCAGCTCTTTGGGGCGCCTCAGCACAGATACGCAGTATTTT.

This rearrangement joins TRBV29-1 to TRBJ2-1; possible D gene TRBD2, 5 bases. Looked up from germline, CDR1 is SQVTM and CDR2 is ANQGSEA. The length of the CDR3 is 13 residues. The V and J ends lost 3 bases and 0 bases respectively, with 6 bases between them. This CDR3 reads CSVDDYSYNEQFF. In DNA form, the CDR3 reads TGCAGCGTTGACGACTACTCCTACAATGAGCAGTTCTTC.

The gene calls are TRBV24-1 and TRBJ2-7; TRBD1 might be the D (5 bases). This CDR3 is built from 12 residues. Germline CDR1 and CDR2: KGHDR and SFDVKD. Trimming took 8 bases from V and 0 from J, leaving 7 bases between them. CDR3 nucleotide sequence: TGTGCCACCATTGACAGCTCCTACGAGCAGTACTTC. As protein: CATIDSSYEQYF.

This chain joins TRBV2 and TRBJ2-1, with TRBD1 matching over 11 bases. V shed 7 bases and J 10 bases; nucleotides not matched to a gene: 6. The CDR3 runs to 13 residues. Germline CDR1 is SNHLY and CDR2 is FYNNEI. CDR3 coding DNA: TGTGCCAGCATGCGGACAGGGGGCAGGGAGCAGTTCTTC. It translates to CASMRTGGREQFF.